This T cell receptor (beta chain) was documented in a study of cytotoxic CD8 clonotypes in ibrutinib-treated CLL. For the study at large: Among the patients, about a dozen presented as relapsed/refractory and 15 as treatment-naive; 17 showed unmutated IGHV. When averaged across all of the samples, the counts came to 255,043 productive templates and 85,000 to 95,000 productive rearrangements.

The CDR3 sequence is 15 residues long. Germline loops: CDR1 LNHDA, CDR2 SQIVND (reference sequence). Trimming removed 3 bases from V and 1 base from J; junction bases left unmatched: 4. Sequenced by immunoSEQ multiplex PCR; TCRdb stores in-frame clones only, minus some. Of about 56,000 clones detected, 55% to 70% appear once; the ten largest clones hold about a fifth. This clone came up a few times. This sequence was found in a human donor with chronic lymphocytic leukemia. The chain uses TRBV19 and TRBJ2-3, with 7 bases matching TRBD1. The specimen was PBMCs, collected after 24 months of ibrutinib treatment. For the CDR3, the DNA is TGTGCCAGTAGTATTGTTGGACAGGGCACAGATACGCAGTATTTT. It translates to CASSIVGQGTDTQYF.